This T cell receptor beta chain was recovered during a study of T cells after posttransplantation cyclophosphamide. General study results and limits: Recipient CMV seropositivity and CMV reactivation strongly tracked TRB clonality. Blood and skin or GI T cell repertoires showed limited TRB overlap. Donor CD8+ memory clones often dominated recipient blood repertoires at later times.

Sequencing was performed with immunoSEQ multiplex PCR; in TCRdb, only in-frame clones are kept and a portion is missing. The sample yields roughly 10,000 clones, 85% to 95% seen once. The naive gate required viable CD3+CD4+ or CD3+CD8+ cells with CCR7+CD45RA+CD45RO-CD95-CD27+CD28+ phenotype. Germline CDR1 and CDR2: SGHRS and YFSETQ. This CDR3 is 14 amino acids long. V lost 0 bases and J lost 6, with 12 bases in between. For this clone: Antigen: not known.

Sequencing used naive CD8+ T cells sorted from PBMCs. The chain has TRBV5-1 and TRBJ1-2, with D uncertain. This receptor was identified in a man aged 25 to 45 in good health and a related stem cell transplant donor. The CDR3 DNA is TGCGCCAGCAGCTTGGACCCGGCGGTGGATGGCTACACCTTC. It translates to CASSLDPAVDGYTF.